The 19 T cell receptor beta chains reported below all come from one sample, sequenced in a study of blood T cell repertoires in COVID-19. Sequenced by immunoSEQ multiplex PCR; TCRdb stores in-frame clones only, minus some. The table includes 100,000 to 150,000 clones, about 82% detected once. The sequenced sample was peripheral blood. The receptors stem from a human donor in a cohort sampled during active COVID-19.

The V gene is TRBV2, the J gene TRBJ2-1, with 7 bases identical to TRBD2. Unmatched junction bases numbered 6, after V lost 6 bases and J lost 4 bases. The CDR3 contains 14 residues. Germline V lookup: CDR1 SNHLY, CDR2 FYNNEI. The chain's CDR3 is CASSAGTTYNEQFF. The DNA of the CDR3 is TGTGCCAGCAGCGCCGGGACTACATACAATGAGCAGTTCTTC.

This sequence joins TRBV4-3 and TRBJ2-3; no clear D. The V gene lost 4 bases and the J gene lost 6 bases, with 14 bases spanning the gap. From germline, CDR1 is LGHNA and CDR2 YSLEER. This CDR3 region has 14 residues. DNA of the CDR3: TGCGCCAGCAGCCGTTTGTCTGTCGGTGATACGCAGTATTTT. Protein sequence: CASSRLSVGDTQYF.

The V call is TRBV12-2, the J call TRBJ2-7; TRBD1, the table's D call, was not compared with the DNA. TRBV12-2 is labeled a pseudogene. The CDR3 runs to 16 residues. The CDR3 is CASRLVKGNWPYEQYF. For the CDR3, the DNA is TGTGCAAGTCGCTTAGTAAAGGGGAATTGGCCTTACGAGCAGTACTTC.

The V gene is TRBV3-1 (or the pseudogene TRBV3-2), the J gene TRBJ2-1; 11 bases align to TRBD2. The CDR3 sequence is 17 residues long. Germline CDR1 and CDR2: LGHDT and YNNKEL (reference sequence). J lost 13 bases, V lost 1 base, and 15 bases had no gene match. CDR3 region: CASSQARLAGGQVPQFF. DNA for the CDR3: TGTGCCAGCAGCCAAGCTCGTCTAGCGGGAGGCCAGGTCCCCCAGTTCTTC.

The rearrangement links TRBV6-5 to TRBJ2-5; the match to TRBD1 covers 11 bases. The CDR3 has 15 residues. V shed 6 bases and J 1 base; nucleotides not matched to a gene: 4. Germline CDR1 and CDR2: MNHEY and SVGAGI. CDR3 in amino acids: CASRSDRGPQETQYF. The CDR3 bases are TGTGCCAGCAGGTCGGACAGGGGGCCCCAAGAGACCCAGTACTTC.

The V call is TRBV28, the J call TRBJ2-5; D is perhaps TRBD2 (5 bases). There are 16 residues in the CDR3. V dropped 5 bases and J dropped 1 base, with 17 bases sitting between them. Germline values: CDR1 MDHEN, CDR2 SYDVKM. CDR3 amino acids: CASSGQNDGGQETQYF. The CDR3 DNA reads TGTGCCAGCAGTGGCCAAAATGACGGAGGCCAAGAGACCCAGTACTTC.

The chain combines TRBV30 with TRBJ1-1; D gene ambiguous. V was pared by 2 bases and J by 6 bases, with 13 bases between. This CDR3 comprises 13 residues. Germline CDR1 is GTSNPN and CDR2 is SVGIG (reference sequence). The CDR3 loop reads CAWSMRVAAEAFF. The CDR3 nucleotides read TGTGCCTGGAGTATGCGGGTGGCGGCTGAAGCTTTCTTT.

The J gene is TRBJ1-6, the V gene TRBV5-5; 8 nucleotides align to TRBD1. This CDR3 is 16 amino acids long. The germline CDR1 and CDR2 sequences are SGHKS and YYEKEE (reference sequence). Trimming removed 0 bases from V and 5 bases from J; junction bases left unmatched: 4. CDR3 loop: CASSLGGQGNNSPLHF. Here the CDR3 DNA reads TGTGCCAGCAGCTTGGGCGGACAGGGTAATAATTCACCCCTCCACTTT. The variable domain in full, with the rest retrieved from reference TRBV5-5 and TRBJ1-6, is DAGVTQSPTHLIKTRGQQVTLRCSPISGHKSVSWYQQVLGQGPQFIFQYYEKEERGRGNFPDRFSARQFPNYSSELNVNALLLGDSALYLCASSLGGQGNNSPLHFGNGTRLTVT.

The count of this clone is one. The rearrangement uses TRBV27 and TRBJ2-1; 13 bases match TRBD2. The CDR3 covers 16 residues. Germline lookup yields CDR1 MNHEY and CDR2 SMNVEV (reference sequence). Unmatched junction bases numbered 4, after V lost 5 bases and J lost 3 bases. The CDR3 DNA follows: TGTGCCAGCAGTGGGTGGACTAGCGGGGGCTACAATGAGCAGTTCTTC. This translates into CASSGWTSGGYNEQFF.

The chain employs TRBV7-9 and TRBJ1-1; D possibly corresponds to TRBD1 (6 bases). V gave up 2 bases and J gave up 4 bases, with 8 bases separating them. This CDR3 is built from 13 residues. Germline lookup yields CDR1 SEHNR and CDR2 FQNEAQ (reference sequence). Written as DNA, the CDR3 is TGTGCCAGCAGCTTAACAGGGTCCACTGAAGCTTTCTTT. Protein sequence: CASSLTGSTEAFF.

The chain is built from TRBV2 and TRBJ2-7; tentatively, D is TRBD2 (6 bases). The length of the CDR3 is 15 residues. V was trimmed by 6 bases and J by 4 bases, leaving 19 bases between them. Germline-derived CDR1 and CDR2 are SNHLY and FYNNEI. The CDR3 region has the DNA TGTGCCAGCAGACACTGGAGCGGGCCCCAATACGAGCAGTACTTC. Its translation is CASRHWSGPQYEQYF.

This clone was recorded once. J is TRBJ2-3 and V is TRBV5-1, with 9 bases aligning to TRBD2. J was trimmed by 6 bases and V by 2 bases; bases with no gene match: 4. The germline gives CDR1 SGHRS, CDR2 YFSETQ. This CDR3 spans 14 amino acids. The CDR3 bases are TGCGCCAGCAGCTTCGGACTAGCGTCGGATACGCAGTATTTT. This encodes CASSFGLASDTQYF.

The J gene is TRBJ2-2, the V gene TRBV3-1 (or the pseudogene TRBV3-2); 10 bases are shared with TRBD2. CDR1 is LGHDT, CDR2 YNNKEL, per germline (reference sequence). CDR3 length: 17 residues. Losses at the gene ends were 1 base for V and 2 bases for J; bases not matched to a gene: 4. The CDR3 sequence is CASSQAASGRNTGELFF. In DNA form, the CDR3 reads TGTGCCAGCAGCCAAGCCGCTAGCGGGAGAAACACCGGGGAGCTGTTTTTT.

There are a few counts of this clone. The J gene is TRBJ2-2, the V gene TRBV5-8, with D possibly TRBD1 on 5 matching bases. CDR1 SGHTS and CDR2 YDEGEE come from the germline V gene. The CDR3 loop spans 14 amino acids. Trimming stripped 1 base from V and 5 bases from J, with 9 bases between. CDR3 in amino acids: CASSLSGSTGELFF. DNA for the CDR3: TGTGCCAGCAGCTTGTCAGGGTCGACCGGGGAGCTGTTTTTT.

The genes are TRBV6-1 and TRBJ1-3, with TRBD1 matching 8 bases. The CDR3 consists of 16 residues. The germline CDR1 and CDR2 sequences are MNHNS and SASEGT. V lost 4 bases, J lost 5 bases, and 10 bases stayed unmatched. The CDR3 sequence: CASSGRQGTARNTIYF. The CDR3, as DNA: TGTGCCAGCAGTGGTCGACAGGGGACAGCGCGAAACACCATATATTTT.

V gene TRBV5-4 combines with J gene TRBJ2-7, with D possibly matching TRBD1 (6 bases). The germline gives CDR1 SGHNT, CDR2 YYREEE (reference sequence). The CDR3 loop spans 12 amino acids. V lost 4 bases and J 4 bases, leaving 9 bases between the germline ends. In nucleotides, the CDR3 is TGTGCCAGCAGCACCGGACAGTACGAGCAGTACTTC. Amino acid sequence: CASSTGQYEQYF.

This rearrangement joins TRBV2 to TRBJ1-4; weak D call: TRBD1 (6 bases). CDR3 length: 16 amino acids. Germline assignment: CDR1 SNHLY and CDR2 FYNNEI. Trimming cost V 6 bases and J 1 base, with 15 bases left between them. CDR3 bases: TGTGCCAGCAGCCTGCTTCTACAGGGAACTAATGAAAAACTGTTTTTT. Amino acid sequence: CASSLLLQGTNEKLFF.

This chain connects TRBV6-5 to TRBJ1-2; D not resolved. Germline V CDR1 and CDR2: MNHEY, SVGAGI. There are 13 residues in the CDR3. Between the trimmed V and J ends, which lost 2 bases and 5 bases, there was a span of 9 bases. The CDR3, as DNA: TGTGCCAGCAGTTACCACCCGCGGTATGGCTACACCTTC. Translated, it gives CASSYHPRYGYTF.

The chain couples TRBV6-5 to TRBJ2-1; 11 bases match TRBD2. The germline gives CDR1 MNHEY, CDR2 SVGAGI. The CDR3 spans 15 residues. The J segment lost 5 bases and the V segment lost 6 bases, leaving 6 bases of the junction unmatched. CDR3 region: CASRVTSGSNNEQFF. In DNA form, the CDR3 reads TGTGCCAGCAGGGTTACTAGCGGGAGTAACAATGAGCAGTTCTTC.